A selection of T cell receptor beta chains follows, all from one sample in a study of shared clonotypes between healthy human individuals. The method was immunoSEQ multiplex PCR; TCRdb's version includes in-frame clones alone and lacks a portion of them. The sample includes more than 550,000 clones, 80% to 95% of them seen just once. The specimen sequenced was memory CD8+ T cells from PBMCs. The receptor set was obtained from a man aged 18 to 29 in good health. Some clones in this sample may be carry-over from other donors' samples. CDR3s leave out the opening cysteine and the closing phenylalanine or tryptophan.

V: TRBV11-2
J: TRBJ1-2
CDR3: AGSDQMGPYGYT

V: TRBV4-2
J: TRBJ2-7
CDR3: ASSQGLAESSYEQY

V: TRBV28
J: TRBJ1-5
CDR3: ASTTGQGGHQPQH

V: TRBV5-1
J: TRBJ2-7
CDR3: ASSFGGAYEQY

V: TRBV29-1
J: TRBJ2-2
CDR3: SVELRISGELF

V: TRBV27
J: TRBJ2-7
CDR3: ASSLGTDYEQY

V: TRBV9
J: TRBJ1-3
CDR3: ASTAGAGSSGNTIY

V: TRBV28
J: TRBJ1-2
CDR3: ASSPPGAYYGYT

V: TRBV11-3
J: TRBJ2-7
CDR3: ASHHGSGYEQY

V: TRBV7-2
J: TRBJ2-1
CDR3: ASSSHRGNEQF

V: TRBV7-3
J: TRBJ1-1
CDR3: ASSLSAGMNTEAF

V: TRBV11-1
J: TRBJ2-1
CDR3: ASSRRDFDNEQF

V: TRBV10-3
J: TRBJ2-3
CDR3: AISDQGTDTQY

V: TRBV15
J: TRBJ2-1
CDR3: ATSRDRGLKWGNEQF

V: TRBV7-8
J: TRBJ2-1
CDR3: ASSLAEGSSYNEQF

V: TRBV5-5
J: TRBJ2-7
CDR3: ASSSSY

V: TRBV6-1
J: TRBJ2-5
CDR3: ASSEAAPQETQY

V: TRBV6-1
J: TRBJ1-1
CDR3: ASSPSYTEAF